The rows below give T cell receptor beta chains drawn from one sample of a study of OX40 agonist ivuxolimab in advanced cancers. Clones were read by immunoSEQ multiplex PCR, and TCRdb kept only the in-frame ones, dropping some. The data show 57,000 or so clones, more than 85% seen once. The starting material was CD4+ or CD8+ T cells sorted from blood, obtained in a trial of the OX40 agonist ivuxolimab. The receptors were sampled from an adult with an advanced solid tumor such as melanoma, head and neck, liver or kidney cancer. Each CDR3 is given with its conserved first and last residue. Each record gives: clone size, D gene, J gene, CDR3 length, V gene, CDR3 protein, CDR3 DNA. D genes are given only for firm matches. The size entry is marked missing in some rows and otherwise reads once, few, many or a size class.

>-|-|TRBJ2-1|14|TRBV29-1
CSVVSSRGHPEQFF
TGCAGCGTTGTCTCCTCGAGGGGTCACCCCGAGCAGTTCTTC
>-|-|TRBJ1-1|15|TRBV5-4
CASSLGLTSNTEAFF
TGTGCCAGCAGCTTGGGACTAACATCGAACACTGAAGCTTTCTTT
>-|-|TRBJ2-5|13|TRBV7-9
CASSPGSYRTQYF
TGTGCCAGCAGCCCTGGATCTTATCGTACCCAGTACTTC
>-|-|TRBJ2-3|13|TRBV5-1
CASSLDGRDTQYF
TGCGCCAGCAGCTTGGATGGGAGAGATACGCAGTATTTT
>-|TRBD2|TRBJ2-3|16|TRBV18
CASSPPLAGGTDTQYF
TGTGCCAGCTCACCACCTCTAGCGGGGGGCACAGATACGCAGTATTTT
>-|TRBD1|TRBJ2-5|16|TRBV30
CAWSPRVWTGKETQYF
TGTGCCTGGAGTCCGCGCGTATGGACAGGGAAAGAGACCCAGTACTTC
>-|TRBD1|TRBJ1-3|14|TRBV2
CASRTDRAGNTIYF
TGTGCCAGCAGAACCGACAGGGCTGGAAACACCATATATTTT
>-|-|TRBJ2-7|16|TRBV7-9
CASSLATGTGTYEQYF
TGTGCCAGCAGCTTAGCAACCGGGACTGGTACCTACGAGCAGTACTTC
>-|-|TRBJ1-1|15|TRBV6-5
CASSYSSGVTTEAFF
TGTGCCAGCAGTTACTCGTCAGGGGTAACCACTGAAGCTTTCTTT
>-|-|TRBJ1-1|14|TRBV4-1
CASRDIGGGTEAFF
TGCGCCAGCCGAGACATCGGGGGGGGCACTGAAGCTTTCTTT
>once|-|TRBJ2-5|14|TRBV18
CASSRRDLGETQYF
TGTGCCAGCTCCCGCAGGGACTTGGGGGAGACCCAGTACTTC
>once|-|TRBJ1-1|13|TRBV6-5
CASNGVLDTEAFF
TGTGCCAGCAACGGGGTATTGGACACTGAAGCTTTCTTT
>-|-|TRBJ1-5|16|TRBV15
CATSRDELWGKQPQHF
TGTGCCACCAGCAGAGATGAACTTTGGGGGAAACAGCCCCAGCATTTT
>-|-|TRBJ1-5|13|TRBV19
CASSIDRDQPQHF
TGTGCCAGTAGTATAGATCGAGATCAGCCCCAGCATTTT
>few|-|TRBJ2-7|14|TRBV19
CASSPSAGTYEQYF
TGTGCCAGTAGCCCGTCGGCCGGAACCTACGAGCAGTACTTC
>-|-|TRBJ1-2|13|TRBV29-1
CSVEVGVGYGYTF
TGCAGCGTTGAAGTGGGGGTCGGCTATGGCTACACCTTC
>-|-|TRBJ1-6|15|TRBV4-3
CASSQDGQGNSPLHF
TGCGCCAGCAGCCAAGATGGCCAGGGGAATTCACCCCTCCACTTT
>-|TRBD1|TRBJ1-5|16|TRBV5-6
CASSFGTGGLNQPQHF
TGTGCCAGCAGCTTCGGGACAGGGGGTCTCAATCAGCCCCAGCATTTT
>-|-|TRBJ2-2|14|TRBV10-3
CAISTGLNTGELFF
TGTGCCATCAGTACAGGGTTGAACACCGGGGAGCTGTTTTTT
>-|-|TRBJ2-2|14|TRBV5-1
CASSLGKNTGELFF
TGCGCCAGCAGCTTGGGGAAAAACACCGGGGAGCTGTTTTTT
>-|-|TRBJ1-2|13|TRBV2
CASTLSGTSGYTF
TGTGCCAGCACCTTATCTGGGACATCTGGCTACACCTTC
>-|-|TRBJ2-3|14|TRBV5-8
CASSWGPGADTQYF
TGTGCCAGCAGCTGGGGTCCTGGAGCAGATACGCAGTATTTT
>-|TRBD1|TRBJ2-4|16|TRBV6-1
CASSEVETGWLNIQYF
TGTGCCAGCAGTGAAGTGGAGACAGGGTGGTTAAACATTCAGTACTTC
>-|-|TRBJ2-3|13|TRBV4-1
CASRRQGTDTQYF
TGCGCCAGCAGACGCCAGGGAACAGATACGCAGTATTTT
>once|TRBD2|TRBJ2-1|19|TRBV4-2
CASSQMRLAGGSSYNEQFF
TGTGCCAGCAGCCAAATGCGGCTAGCGGGAGGGAGCTCCTACAATGAGCAGTTCTTC
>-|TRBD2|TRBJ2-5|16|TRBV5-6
CASSFAASGGAETQYF
TGTGCCAGCAGCTTTGCAGCTAGCGGGGGGGCTGAGACCCAGTACTTC
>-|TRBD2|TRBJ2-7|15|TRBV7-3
CASSPQGGGRYEQYF
TGTGCCAGCAGCCCACAGGGCGGGGGGCGATACGAGCAGTACTTC
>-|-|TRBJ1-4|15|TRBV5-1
CASSAHQGYNEKLFF
TGCGCCAGCAGCGCACATCAGGGTTATAATGAAAAACTGTTTTTT
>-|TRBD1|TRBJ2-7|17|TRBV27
CASSPYTGQIISYEQYF
TGTGCCAGCAGTCCCTATACGGGACAGATAATCTCCTACGAGCAGTACTTC
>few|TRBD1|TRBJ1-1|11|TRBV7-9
CASDRVPEAFF
TGTGCCAGTGACAGGGTGCCTGAAGCTTTCTTT
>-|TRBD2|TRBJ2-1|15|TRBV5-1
CASSYDGTTYNEQFF
TGCGCCAGCAGCTACGACGGGACTACCTACAATGAGCAGTTCTTC
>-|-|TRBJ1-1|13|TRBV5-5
CASKGGQNTEAFF
TGTGCCAGCAAGGGGGGGCAGAACACTGAAGCTTTCTTT
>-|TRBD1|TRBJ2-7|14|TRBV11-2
CASSSYSTGVEQYF
TGTGCCAGCAGCTCCTACTCAACAGGGGTCGAGCAGTACTTC
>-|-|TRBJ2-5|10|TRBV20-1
CSVGKETQYF
TGCAGTGTCGGGAAAGAGACCCAGTACTTC
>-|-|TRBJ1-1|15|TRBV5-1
CASSLGVVVDTEAFF
TGCGCCAGCAGCTTGGGGGTAGTAGTGGACACTGAAGCTTTCTTT
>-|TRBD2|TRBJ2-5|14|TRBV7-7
CASSLGTSGETQYF
TGTGCTAGCAGCTTGGGGACTAGCGGGGAGACCCAGTACTTC
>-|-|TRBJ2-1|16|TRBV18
CASSPPSLSLSNEQFF
TGTGCCAGCTCACCACCGTCCCTATCGTTGTCCAATGAGCAGTTCTTC
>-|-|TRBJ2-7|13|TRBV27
CASSPTEHYEQYF
TGTGCCAGCAGTCCGACTGAGCACTACGAGCAGTACTTC
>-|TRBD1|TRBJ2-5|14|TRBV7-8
CASSLAGQEETQYF
TGTGCCAGCAGCTTAGCCGGACAGGAAGAGACCCAGTACTTC
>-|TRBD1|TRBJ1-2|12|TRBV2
CASKQGLGGYTF
TGTGCCAGCAAACAGGGGTTGGGTGGCTACACCTTC
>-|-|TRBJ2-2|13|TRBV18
CASSPRDTGELFF
TGTGCCAGCTCACCACGGGACACCGGGGAGCTGTTTTTT
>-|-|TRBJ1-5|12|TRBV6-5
CASGQDPSAQHF
TGTGCCAGCGGGCAGGATCCATCGGCCCAGCATTTT
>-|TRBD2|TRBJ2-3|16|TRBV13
CASSLGLAGGGDTQYF
TGTGCCAGCAGCTTAGGGCTAGCGGGAGGGGGAGATACGCAGTATTTT
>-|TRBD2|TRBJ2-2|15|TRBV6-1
CASSVSGRGTGELFF
TGTGCCAGCAGTGTGAGCGGGAGGGGCACCGGGGAGCTGTTTTTT
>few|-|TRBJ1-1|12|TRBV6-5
CASSSIGTEAFF
TGTGCCAGCAGTTCGATAGGCACTGAAGCTTTCTTT
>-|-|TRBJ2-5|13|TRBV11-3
CASSILAGETQYF
TGTGCCAGCAGCATACTGGCTGGGGAGACCCAGTACTTC
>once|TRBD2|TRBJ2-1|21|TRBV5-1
CASSLEVPGLAGPSSYNEQFF
TGCGCCAGCAGCTTGGAAGTCCCCGGACTAGCGGGACCAAGCTCCTACAATGAGCAGTTCTTC
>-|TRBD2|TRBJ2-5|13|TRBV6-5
CASRTSGQETQYF
TGTGCCAGCCGGACTAGCGGCCAAGAGACCCAGTACTTC
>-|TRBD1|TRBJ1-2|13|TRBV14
CASSQLQGFGYTF
TGTGCCAGCAGCCAGCTACAGGGGTTTGGCTACACCTTC
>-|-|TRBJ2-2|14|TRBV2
CASRDNINTGELFF
TGTGCCAGCAGGGACAACATAAACACCGGGGAGCTGTTTTTT
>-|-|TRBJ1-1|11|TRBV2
CASSGSFEAFF
TGTGCCAGCAGTGGGAGCTTTGAAGCTTTCTTT
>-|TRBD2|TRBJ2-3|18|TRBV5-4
CASSPGTSGAPITDTQYF
TGTGCCAGCAGCCCCGGGACTAGCGGGGCCCCGATCACAGATACGCAGTATTTT
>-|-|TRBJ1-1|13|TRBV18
CASSPTGNTEAFF
TGTGCCAGCTCCCCCACGGGGAACACTGAAGCTTTCTTT